The 10 T cell receptor beta chains presented below share a single source sample, sequenced in a study of control samples from healthy donors and cancer patients (dated by TCRdb to about 2020). Libraries were constructed by the immunoSEQ multiplex PCR assay. TCRdb re-hosts the immuneACCESS table, in-frame sequences only. Its copies lack some clones; in the studies checked, an unresolved V gene accounts for under half of them, and the cause for the rest is not known. For this sample the table gives 100,000 to 150,000 clones, of which 80% to 95% were detected only once. Roughly 2.5% of the sample goes to the ten largest clones. The sample was blood. All receptors come from a man between 18 and 29 years old in good health.

The chain links TRBV10-3 to TRBJ1-2; 8 nucleotides match TRBD1. The CDR3 runs 15 residues. Trimming cost V 0 bases and J 4 bases; bases outside gene matches: 4. The germline V gene has CDR1 ENHRY and CDR2 SYGVKD. The CDR3 DNA reads TGTGCCATCAGTGAGTCGACAGGGGAGGCCTATGGCTACACCTTC. Amino acids: CAISESTGEAYGYTF.

The chain employs TRBV7-2 and TRBJ2-1, with TRBD2 matching over 7 bases. With V trimmed by 1 base and J by 7 bases, 7 bases remained unmatched. This CDR3 is built from 15 residues. Germline V gives CDR1 SGHTA, CDR2 FQGNSA. In DNA form, the CDR3 reads TGTGCCAGCAGCTTAGGTGCGGGAGTAAGTAATGAGCAGTTCTTC. This translates into CASSLGAGVSNEQFF.

The rearrangement links TRBV6-2 or TRBV6-3 to TRBJ2-5; D tentatively reads TRBD1 or TRBD2 (5 bases each). Trimming removed 2 bases from V and 2 bases from J, with 12 bases in between. CDR1 and CDR2 (germline): MNHEY, SVGEGT. The CDR3 has 15 amino acids. Here the CDR3 DNA reads TGTGCCAGCAGTTACGAAGGGACCGCTCAAGAGACCCAGTACTTC. Translation gives CASSYEGTAQETQYF.

V and J are TRBV6-2 or TRBV6-3 and TRBJ2-3; possible D gene TRBD2, 6 bases. There are 14 residues in the CDR3. Between the trimmed V and J ends, which lost 4 bases and 3 bases, there was a span of 11 bases. CDR1 and CDR2 from the germline V gene are MNHEY and SVGEGT. The CDR3 region has the DNA TGTGCCAGCAGTTTATTCGGGGGAACAGATACGCAGTATTTT. It encodes CASSLFGGTDTQYF.

This clone has a handful of counts. J is TRBJ1-1 and V is TRBV10-3; D is possibly TRBD1 (6 bases). There are 13 residues in the CDR3. Trimming took off 8 bases at V and 7 bases at J, with 17 bases between the two ends. Per the germline V gene, CDR1 is ENHRY and CDR2 is SYGVKD. CDR3 nucleotide sequence: TGTGCCATCGGCGATCGGGGGCAAAGTGAAGCTTTCTTT. It codes for CAIGDRGQSEAFF.

V is TRBV6-5 and J is TRBJ2-1; the D is unclear. This CDR3 spans 15 amino acids. Germline V lookup: CDR1 MNHEY, CDR2 SVGAGI. Trimming pared 0 bases from V and 9 bases from J, leaving 15 bases between. Written as DNA, the CDR3 is TGTGCCAGCAGTTACTCGGGATCCCTTGGCGGTGAGCAGTTCTTC. This codes for CASSYSGSLGGEQFF.

The rearrangement links TRBV5-8 to TRBJ1-5; 8 bases map to TRBD1. Per the germline V gene, CDR1 is SGHTS and CDR2 is YDEGEE. V shed 4 bases, J shed 1 base, and the junction held 10 bases outside the gene matches. The CDR3 is 17 residues long. The CDR3 region is CASSRETGAMSNQPQHF. The CDR3 DNA sequence: TGTGCCAGCAGCCGCGAGACAGGGGCGATGAGCAATCAGCCCCAGCATTTT.

This clone is a singleton in its sample. The chain joins TRBV27 to TRBJ1-4, with D possibly matching TRBD1 (5 bases). The CDR3 extends over 14 amino acids. Germline CDR1 reads MNHEY; CDR2 reads SMNVEV (reference sequence). The germline V and J ends were trimmed by 3 bases and 5 bases, with 10 bases remaining between them. The DNA for the CDR3 is TGTGCCAGCAGTTTCGAGGGGTTAAATGAAAAACTGTTTTTT. Translation: CASSFEGLNEKLFF.

V is TRBV11-2 and J is TRBJ1-5; D gene unclear. Germline CDR1 is SGHAT and CDR2 is FQNNGV. Trimming stripped 4 bases from V and 3 bases from J, with 4 bases between. CDR3 length: 12 residues. This chain's CDR3 is CASSSANQPQHF. In nucleotides, the CDR3 is TGTGCCAGCAGCTCGGCCAATCAGCCCCAGCATTTT. The whole variable domain, remainder taken from reference TRBV11-2 and TRBJ1-5, is EAGVAQSPRYKIIEKRQSVAFWCNPISGHATLYWYQQILGQGPKLLIQFQNNGVVDDSQLPKDRFSAERLKGVDSTLKIQPAKLEDSAVYLCASSSANQPQHFGDGTRLSIL.

The chain uses TRBV9 and TRBJ2-5; D is undetermined. The CDR3 is 12 residues long. From germline, CDR1 is SGDLS and CDR2 YYNGEE. V lost 7 bases and J lost 5, with 12 bases in between. The CDR3: CASGDSWETQYF. The CDR3 nucleotides are TGTGCCAGCGGGGATAGCTGGGAGACCCAGTACTTC.